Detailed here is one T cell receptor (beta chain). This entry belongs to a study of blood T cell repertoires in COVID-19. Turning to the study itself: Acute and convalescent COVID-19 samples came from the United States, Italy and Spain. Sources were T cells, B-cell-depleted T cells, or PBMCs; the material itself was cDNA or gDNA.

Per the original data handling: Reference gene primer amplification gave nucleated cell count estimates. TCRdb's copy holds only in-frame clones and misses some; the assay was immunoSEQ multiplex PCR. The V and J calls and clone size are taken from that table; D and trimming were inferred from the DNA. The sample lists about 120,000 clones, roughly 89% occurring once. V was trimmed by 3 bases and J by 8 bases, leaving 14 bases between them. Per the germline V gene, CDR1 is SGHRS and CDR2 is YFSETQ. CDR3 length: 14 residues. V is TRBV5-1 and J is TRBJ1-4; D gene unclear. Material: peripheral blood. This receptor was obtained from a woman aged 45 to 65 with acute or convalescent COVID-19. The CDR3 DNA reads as TGCGCCAGCAGCTCCCGGGATTTGGGGGAAAAACTGTTTTTT. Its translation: CASSSRDLGEKLFF. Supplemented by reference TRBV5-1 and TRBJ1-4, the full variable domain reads KAGVTQTPRYLIKTRGQQVTLSCSPISGHRSVSWYQQTPGQGLQFLFEYFSETQRNKGNFPGRFSGRQFSNSRSEMNVSTLELGDSALYLCASSSRDLGEKLFFGSGTQLSVL.